Each of the 19 T cell receptor beta chains below was sequenced from the same sample in a study of blood T cell repertoires in COVID-19 (dated by TCRdb to about 2020). The library was built by means of the immunoSEQ multiplex PCR assay. This is the immuneACCESS table as TCRdb keeps it, with only in-frame sequences that have V and J called. A part of the clones is gone; compared with another copy, unresolved V genes explain less than half, and the rest is unexplained. Here the sample has some 460,000 clones; around 90% occur a single time. Under 0.75% of the sample comes from the top ten. Sequenced input: PBMCs or T cells enriched from blood (not recorded which). The source of these receptors is a woman under 30 who had recovered from COVID-19.

This sequence joins TRBV5-1 and TRBJ2-3; 9 bases are shared with TRBD2. Germline V gives CDR1 SGHRS, CDR2 YFSETQ. The CDR3 contains 16 residues. V lost 10 bases and J lost 3; bases outside the gene matches: 15. The CDR3 DNA sequence: TGCGCCCGCGGGGGGGCCGCGGCGGGGGGTACAGATACGCAGTATTTT. It translates to CARGGAAAGGTDTQYF.

This chain links TRBV5-1 with TRBJ2-1, with 11 bases lining up with TRBD2. Germline V gene data show CDR1 as SGHRS and CDR2 as YFSETQ. The CDR3 contains 17 residues. J was trimmed by 0 bases and V by 0 bases; bases with no gene match: 2. CDR3 protein: CASSLAGTSGSYNEQFF. CDR3 sequence (DNA): TGCGCCAGCAGCTTGGCAGGGACTAGCGGCTCCTACAATGAGCAGTTCTTC.

The rearrangement links TRBV5-4 to TRBJ2-2; a weak D match, TRBD2 (5 bases). The germline V and J ends were trimmed by 3 bases and 5 bases, with 20 bases remaining between them. The germline V gene encodes CDR1 SGHNT and CDR2 YYREEE (reference sequence). CDR3 length: 17 residues. The CDR3 DNA sequence: TGTGCCAGCAGCTCTTCCGCCGGGGTTGGGCAAACCGGGGAGCTGTTTTTT. Translation gives CASSSSAGVGQTGELFF.

The rearrangement links TRBV19 to TRBJ1-2, with TRBD1 matching 7 bases. Germline V gives CDR1 LNHDA, CDR2 SQIVND (reference sequence). The CDR3 is 15 amino acids. Trimming cost V 4 bases and J 6 bases; bases outside gene matches: 11. The DNA of the CDR3 is TGTGCCAGTAGTACCACCAACCCAGGGGGGAATGGCTACACCTTC. The encoded protein is CASSTTNPGGNGYTF.

This chain uses TRBV4-1 with TRBJ2-7, with D possibly matching TRBD1 (5 bases). V was trimmed by 4 bases and J by 4 bases, leaving 14 bases between them. Germline CDR1 is MGHRA and CDR2 is YSYEKL. The CDR3 totals 14 residues. Here the CDR3 DNA reads TGCGCCAGCAGCCTAATGCCCCAGGGTTACGAGCAGTACTTC. Amino acids: CASSLMPQGYEQYF.

The V call is TRBV4-2, the J call TRBJ2-3; 7 bases fit TRBD1. V gave up 0 bases and J gave up 6 bases; unmatched junction bases: 18. The CDR3 length is 19 residues. Germline V gene data show CDR1 as LGHNA and CDR2 as YNFKEQ. This CDR3 is CASSQEGQVDPGHADTQYF. CDR3 coding DNA: TGTGCCAGCAGCCAAGAAGGACAGGTGGACCCAGGACATGCGGATACGCAGTATTTT.

Note on this clone: Other nucleotide sequences in the sample specify the same CDR3. This rearrangement joins TRBV12-3 or TRBV12-4 to TRBJ1-1; TRBD1 is a possible D gene (6 bases). Trimming left V 2 bases short and J 4 bases short, with 8 bases between. The CDR3 runs to 13 residues. CDR3 coding DNA: TGTGCCAGCAGTTTACGAGGGGGCACTGAAGCTTTCTTT. This sequence encodes CASSLRGGTEAFF.

The gene calls are TRBV4-1 and TRBJ2-7; the D is unclear. The CDR3 is made up of 16 amino acids. V was shortened by 1 base and J by 2 bases, with 15 bases between the two germline ends. Germline-derived CDR1 and CDR2 are MGHRA and YSYEKL. Here the CDR3 reads CASSQVFGQEAYEQYF. The CDR3 DNA reads as TGCGCCAGCAGCCAAGTATTCGGCCAGGAAGCCTACGAGCAGTACTTC.

The gene calls are TRBV7-9 and TRBJ2-7, with D tentatively TRBD1 (5 bases). Trimming took 0 bases from V and 7 from J, leaving 7 bases between them. This CDR3 comprises 12 residues. CDR1 and CDR2 from the germline V gene are SEHNR and FQNEAQ (reference sequence). Written as DNA, the CDR3 is TGTGCCAGCAGCTTAGCCGACAGAGAGCAGTACTTC. It translates to CASSLADREQYF. Together with reference TRBV7-9 and TRBJ2-7, the CDR3 gives the full variable domain: DTGVSQNPRHKITKRGQNVTFRCDPISEHNRLYWYRQTLGQGPEFLTYFQNEAQLEKSRLLSDRFSAERPKGSFSTLEIQRTEQGDSAMYLCASSLADREQYFGPGTRLTVT.

J is TRBJ2-2 and V is TRBV2, with TRBD1 as a possible D gene (5 bases). The germline CDR1 and CDR2 sequences are SNHLY and FYNNEI. V dropped 8 bases and J dropped 5 bases, with 15 bases sitting between them. The CDR3 totals 14 residues. CDR3 sequence reads: CASVAQAWTGELFF. CDR3 DNA: TGTGCCAGCGTGGCACAGGCCTGGACCGGGGAGCTGTTTTTT.

V is TRBV4-1 and J is TRBJ1-2, with 8 bases aligning to TRBD1. V lost 1 base and J lost 8; bases outside the gene matches: 6. Per the germline V gene, CDR1 is MGHRA and CDR2 is YSYEKL. The CDR3 spans 14 residues. CDR3 residues: CASSQALDREGYTF. CDR3 nucleotide sequence: TGCGCCAGCAGCCAAGCGTTGGACAGGGAAGGCTACACCTTC.

This clone showed up just once. J is TRBJ1-1 and V is TRBV5-1; no clear D gene. Germline V gene data show CDR1 as SGHRS and CDR2 as YFSETQ. V lost 4 bases and J 1 base, leaving 14 bases between the germline ends. This CDR3 has 15 amino acids. CDR3 loop: CASSLETTPNTEAFF. The CDR3 region has the DNA TGCGCCAGCAGCCTCGAGACAACCCCGAACACTGAAGCTTTCTTT.

The chain recombines TRBV5-1 with TRBJ1-3; TRBD1 might be the D (6 bases). V gave up 2 bases and J gave up 4 bases, with 13 bases separating them. Germline assignment: CDR1 SGHRS and CDR2 YFSETQ. This CDR3 has 15 amino acids. The CDR3 DNA reads as TGCGCCAGCAGCTTTACTCAGGGGCCAGGAAACACCATATATTTT. This gives the protein CASSFTQGPGNTIYF. The full variable domain, its missing parts supplied by reference TRBV5-1 and TRBJ1-3, is KAGVTQTPRYLIKTRGQQVTLSCSPISGHRSVSWYQQTPGQGLQFLFEYFSETQRNKGNFPGRFSGRQFSNSRSEMNVSTLELGDSALYLCASSFTQGPGNTIYFGEGSWLTVV.

This clone was found a few times. The sample contains more than one DNA sequence encoding this CDR3. The chain carries TRBV30 and TRBJ1-3; 7 bases line up with TRBD1. This CDR3 comprises 15 residues. J gave up 2 bases and V 0 bases, and 4 bases lay outside the gene matches. Germline CDR1 GTSNPN, CDR2 SVGIG (reference sequence). Here the CDR3 DNA reads TGTGCCTGGAGTGTTAGGACAGGCCCTGGAAACACCATATATTTT. Encoded protein: CAWSVRTGPGNTIYF.

The chain is built from TRBV30 and TRBJ2-7; 11 bases are shared with TRBD1. There are 14 residues in the CDR3. Germline CDR1 GTSNPN, CDR2 SVGIG (reference sequence). The trim removed 5 bases at V and 4 bases at J, leaving 7 bases unmatched. CDR3 amino acids: CAWGRGTGGYEQYF. The CDR3 nucleotides are TGTGCCTGGGGGCGTGGGACAGGGGGTTACGAGCAGTACTTC.

This chain links TRBV7-9 with TRBJ2-7; a possible D gene is TRBD2 (6 bases). Deletions cut 1 base from V and 7 bases from J, with 14 bases between. The length of the CDR3 is 14 residues. Germline lookup yields CDR1 SEHNR and CDR2 FQNEAQ (reference sequence). The CDR3, as DNA: TGTGCCAGCAGCTTAGAGAATCGGCGGGGAGAGCAGTACTTC. Translation: CASSLENRRGEQYF.

The rearrangement uses TRBV4-1 and TRBJ2-3; TRBD2 is a possible D gene (6 bases). The germline V gene has CDR1 MGHRA and CDR2 YSYEKL. V shed 4 bases and J shed 7 bases, with 18 bases lying between them. This CDR3 is 15 amino acids long. CDR3 DNA sequence: TGCGCCAGCAGCCCCCTCGGGACTGCTCTTCATACGCAGTATTTT. The encoded protein is CASSPLGTALHTQYF.

This clone appeared once. CDR3 coding DNA: TGCAGTATACAGGGGGCCGACTATGGCTACACCTTC. Protein: CSIQGADYGYTF. The gene calls are TRBV29-1 and TRBJ1-2; 9 bases match TRBD1. Germline V lookup: CDR1 SQVTM, CDR2 ANQGSEA. The CDR3 totals 12 residues.

The chain combines TRBV5-5 with TRBJ2-7, with TRBD1 identical over 8 bases. Germline lookup yields CDR1 SGHKS and CDR2 YYEKEE (reference sequence). The V gene end was trimmed by 2 bases and the J gene end by 3 bases; junction bases not matched to a gene: 1. CDR3 length: 13 residues. CDR3 residues: CASSLQGGYEQYF. The CDR3 nucleotides read TGTGCCAGCAGCTTACAGGGGGGCTACGAGCAGTACTTC.